Below are 6 T cell receptor beta chains sequenced from a single sample in a study of shared clonotypes between healthy human individuals. TCRdb's copy holds only in-frame clones and misses some; the assay was immunoSEQ multiplex PCR. The sample has some 450,000 clones, over 60% seen once; the top ten hold approximately 12%. Specimen: PBMCs. The receptors were gathered from a woman in her forties in good health. Some clones in this sample may be carry-over from other donors' samples.

CDR3 sequence: CASSQGVSYNEQFF. As DNA, the CDR3 is TGTGCCAGCAGTCAGGGGGTCTCCTACAATGAGCAGTTCTTC. The rearrangement links TRBV28 to TRBJ2-1, with 7 bases that match TRBD1. The CDR3 has 14 residues. Trimming cost V 5 bases and J 0 bases; bases outside gene matches: 1. Per germline, CDR1 MDHEN and CDR2 SYDVKM.

The chain uses TRBV9 and TRBJ2-7; 7 bases are a match to TRBD1. V dropped 2 bases and J dropped 0; count of bases not matched to a gene: 5. The CDR3 consists of 15 residues. Germline CDR1 and CDR2: SGDLS and YYNGEE. The CDR3 sequence: CASSVGQISSYEQYF. CDR3 nucleotide sequence: TGTGCCAGCAGCGTGGGACAGATTAGCTCCTACGAGCAGTACTTC.

The chain has TRBV9 and TRBJ2-2; the D gene is possibly TRBD1 (6 bases). The CDR3 totals 17 residues. CDR1 and CDR2 (germline): SGDLS, YYNGEE. With 4 bases removed from V and 0 bases from J, the gap between germline ends came to 16 bases. CDR3 in amino acids: CASSLSAGTPNTGELFF. CDR3 bases: TGTGCCAGCAGCCTAAGTGCCGGGACACCGAACACCGGGGAGCTGTTTTTT.

The chain recombines TRBV7-9 with TRBJ1-1; TRBD1 aligns across 9 bases. The V gene's germline CDR1 is SEHNR and CDR2 FQNEAQ (reference sequence). This CDR3 spans 15 amino acids. V lost 7 bases to trimming and J lost 5 bases; unmatched junction nucleotides: 11. CDR3 in amino acids: CASTPGQGAWTEAFF. CDR3 DNA sequence: TGTGCCAGCACCCCGGGACAGGGCGCTTGGACTGAAGCTTTCTTT. The entire variable domain, with the rest obtained from reference TRBV7-9 and TRBJ1-1, is as follows: DTGVSQNPRHKITKRGQNVTFRCDPISEHNRLYWYRQTLGQGPEFLTYFQNEAQLEKSRLLSDRFSAERPKGSFSTLEIQRTEQGDSAMYLCASTPGQGAWTEAFFGQGTRLTVV.

The chain is built from TRBV6-5 and TRBJ2-7; TRBD1 agrees at 7 bases. CDR1 MNHEY and CDR2 SVGAGI come from the germline V gene. After removal of 6 bases from V and 2 bases from J, the junction contained 7 bases not matched to a gene. This CDR3 has 14 amino acids. The CDR3 region has the DNA TGTGCCAGCAGGGTGAATCAGGGGGCCTACGAGCAGTACTTC. Translating gives CASRVNQGAYEQYF.

The rearrangement joins TRBV2 to TRBJ1-2; 10 bases are a match to TRBD1. Germline CDR1 and CDR2: SNHLY and FYNNEI. J gave up 8 bases and V 0 bases, and 3 bases lay outside the gene matches. The CDR3 is 14 residues long. The CDR3 sequence is CASSEARGQGGYTF. CDR3 DNA sequence: TGTGCCAGCAGTGAAGCGAGGGGACAGGGGGGCTACACCTTC.